This T cell receptor beta chain was sequenced during a study of T cell repertoires in cytomegalovirus infection. Trimming removed 3 bases from V and 1 base from J; junction bases left unmatched: 7. The germline gives CDR1 MGHDK, CDR2 SYGVNS. The CDR3 sequence is 16 residues long. This clonotype has a handful of counts. The antigen is not known. Via MiXCR, TCRdb re-called the reads, giving one row per CDR3 protein. The table records some 500,000 distinct CDR3 sequences, 25% to 35% of them present only once. The receptor was derived from a human donor in good health (CMV status not recorded). Some clones in this sample may be carry-over from other donors' samples. V usage is TRBV25-1 and J usage is TRBJ2-7, with 9 bases fitting TRBD2. The sequencing here drew on cultured PBMCs, taken from culture after CMV antigen stimulation. The CDR3 protein is CASSDLGSGRSYEQYF. In DNA, the CDR3 is TGTGCCAGCAGTGACTTGGGTAGCGGGAGATCCTACGAGCAGTACTTC.